This T cell receptor (beta chain) is from a study of cytomegalovirus exposure and HLA in healthy donors. Study as a whole: Later analysis reported that the 120 or so validation repertoires shared the platform of the roughly 700 first-cohort repertoires. General observations from the study: According to the study, roughly 160 TCR beta chains were cytomegalovirus-associated.

On this clone: Its antigen remains unidentified.

The data were produced by immunoSEQ multiplex PCR, yet TCRdb's version contains in-frame clones alone and is incomplete. The table shows 120,000 or so clones, with roughly nine tenths occurring only once. The CDR3 loop spans 16 amino acids. Germline trimming cut 4 bases from V and 3 bases from J; bases unmatched to any gene: 8. Germline V lookup: CDR1 SGHDT, CDR2 YYEEEE. The TCR sequence derives from a woman in her late teens or twenties in good health and CMV-seronegative. Sequencing was carried out using PBMCs. The gene calls are TRBV5-6 and TRBJ2-7; TRBD2 matches 12 bases. CDR3 bases: TGTGCCAGCAGCCCCTACGGACTAGCGGGGCGCTACGAGCAGTACTTC. This translates into CASSPYGLAGRYEQYF. The full variable domain, rest sourced from reference TRBV5-6 and TRBJ2-7, is DAGVTQSPTHLIKTRGQQVTLRCSPKSGHDTVSWYQQALGQGPQFIFQYYEEEERQRGNFPDRFSGHQFPNYSSELNVNALLLGDSALYLCASSPYGLAGRYEQYFGPGTRLTVT.